This T cell receptor (beta chain) appears in the sequencing data of a study of blood T cell repertoires in COVID-19. For the study at large: Acute-phase and convalescent COVID-19 samples originated in the United States, Italy and Spain. Sources were T cells, B-cell-depleted T cells, or PBMCs; the material itself was cDNA or gDNA.

This CDR3 has 14 residues. The table lists this clone with a count of one. In the source study's methods: Amplification from reference gene primers served as the basis for estimated nucleated cell counts. Assay used: immunoSEQ multiplex PCR; TCRdb lists only in-frame clones, some missing. V and J calls and clone size follow that table, whereas D and trimming were derived from the DNA. The sample consists of roughly 26,000 clones, 85% to 90% of them appearing once. The chain links TRBV21-1 to TRBJ2-3; the DNA was not used to check the table's D call, TRBD1. TRBV21-1 is an annotated pseudogene. The sequence was obtained from a man aged 70 or older with acute or convalescent COVID-19. Sequenced: peripheral blood. The CDR3 DNA sequence: TGTGCCACCGAAACAGACAGGGTTTACGATACGCAGTATTTT. Its translation is CATETDRVYDTQYF.